This TCR beta chain was captured in a study of shared clonotypes between healthy human individuals. Study observations and caveats: The study sampled only blood, and tissue repertoires likely differ. Estimated richness was generally greater in naive than memory subsets.

Measured with immunoSEQ multiplex PCR; TCRdb has only the in-frame clones, and not every one. The sample contains around 1,000,000 clones, approximately 75% of which appear only once. About this clone itself: What it binds is not known.

The sequenced sample was memory CD4+ T cells from PBMCs. Specified subset: CD45RA-negative fraction. The origin of this receptor is a man aged 18 to 29 in good health. Some clones in this sample may be carry-over from other donors' samples.

The DNA of the CDR3 is TGTGCCAGCAGTGCGACCGGGACAGGTCCCTACTTACGGTTTTTT. As protein: CASSATGTGPYLRFF. The chain employs TRBV6-1 and TRBJ1-4, with 8 nucleotides matching TRBD1. This CDR3 is 15 amino acids long. Germline V lookup: CDR1 MNHNS, CDR2 SASEGT. The ends lost 4 bases at V and 16 bases at J; junction bases unmatched: 17.